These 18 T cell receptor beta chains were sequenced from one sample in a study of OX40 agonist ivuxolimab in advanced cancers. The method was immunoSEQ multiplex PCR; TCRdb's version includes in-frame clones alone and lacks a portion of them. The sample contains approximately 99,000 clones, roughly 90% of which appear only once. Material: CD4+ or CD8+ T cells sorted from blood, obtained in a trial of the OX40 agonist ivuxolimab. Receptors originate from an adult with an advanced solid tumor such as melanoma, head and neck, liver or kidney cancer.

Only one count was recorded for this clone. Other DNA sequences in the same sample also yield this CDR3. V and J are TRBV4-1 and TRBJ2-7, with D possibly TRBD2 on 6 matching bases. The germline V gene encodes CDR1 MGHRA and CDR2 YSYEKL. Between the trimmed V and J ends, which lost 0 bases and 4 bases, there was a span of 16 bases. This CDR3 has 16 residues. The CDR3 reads CASSQESRGRGYEQYF. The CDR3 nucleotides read TGCGCCAGCAGCCAAGAATCGCGGGGACGCGGGTACGAGCAGTACTTC.

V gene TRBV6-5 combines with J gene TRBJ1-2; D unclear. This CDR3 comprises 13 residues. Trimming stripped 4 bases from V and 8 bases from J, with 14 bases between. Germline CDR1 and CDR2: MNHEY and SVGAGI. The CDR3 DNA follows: TGTGCCAGCAGTTCCATCGGGGTTGGAGGCTACACCTTC. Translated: CASSSIGVGGYTF.

This CDR3 is CASSLSGSADTQYF. The DNA for the CDR3 is TGTGCCAGCAGCCTAAGCGGGAGTGCAGATACGCAGTATTTT. The chain has TRBV11-3 and TRBJ2-3; TRBD2 matches 8 bases. Germline V lookup: CDR1 SGHNT, CDR2 YENEEA. This CDR3 is built from 14 residues. The ends lost 5 bases at V and 4 bases at J; junction bases unmatched: 5. Full variable domain (remainder filled in from reference TRBV11-3 and TRBJ2-3): EAGVVQSPRYKIIEKKQPVAFWCNPISGHNTLYWYLQNLGQGPELLIRYENEEAVDDSQLPKDRFSAERLKGVDSTLKIQPAELGDSAVYLCASSLSGSADTQYFGPGTRLTVL.

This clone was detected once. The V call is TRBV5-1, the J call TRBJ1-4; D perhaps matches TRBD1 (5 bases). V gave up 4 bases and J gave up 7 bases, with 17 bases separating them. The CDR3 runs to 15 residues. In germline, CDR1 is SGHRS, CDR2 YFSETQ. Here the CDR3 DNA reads TGCGCCAGCAGCCCAGGTGCGGGGGACGGTGAAAAACTGTTTTTT. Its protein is CASSPGAGDGEKLFF.

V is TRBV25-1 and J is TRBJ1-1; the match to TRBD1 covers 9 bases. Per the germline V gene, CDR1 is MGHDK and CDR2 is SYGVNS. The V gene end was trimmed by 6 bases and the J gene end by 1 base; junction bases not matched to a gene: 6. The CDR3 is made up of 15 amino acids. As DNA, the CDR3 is TGTGCCAGCAGAGGGGCGGGACAGGGGAACACTGAAGCTTTCTTT. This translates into CASRGAGQGNTEAFF.

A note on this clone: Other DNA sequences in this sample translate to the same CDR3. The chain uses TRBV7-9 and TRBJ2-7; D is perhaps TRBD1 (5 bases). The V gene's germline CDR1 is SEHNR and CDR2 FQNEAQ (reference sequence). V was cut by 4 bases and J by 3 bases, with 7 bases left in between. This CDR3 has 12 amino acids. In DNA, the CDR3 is TGTGCCAGCAGCTCCCAGGGCTACGAGCAGTACTTC. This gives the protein CASSSQGYEQYF. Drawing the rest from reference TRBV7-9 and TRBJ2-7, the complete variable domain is DTGVSQNPRHKITKRGQNVTFRCDPISEHNRLYWYRQTLGQGPEFLTYFQNEAQLEKSRLLSDRFSAERPKGSFSTLEIQRTEQGDSAMYLCASSSQGYEQYFGPGTRLTVT.

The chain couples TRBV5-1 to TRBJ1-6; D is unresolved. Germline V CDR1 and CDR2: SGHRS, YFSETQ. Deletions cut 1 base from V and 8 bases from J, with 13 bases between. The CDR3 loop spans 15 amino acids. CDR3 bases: TGCGCCAGCAGCTTGAAACCTAAGGCAGATTCACCCCTCCACTTT. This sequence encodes CASSLKPKADSPLHF.

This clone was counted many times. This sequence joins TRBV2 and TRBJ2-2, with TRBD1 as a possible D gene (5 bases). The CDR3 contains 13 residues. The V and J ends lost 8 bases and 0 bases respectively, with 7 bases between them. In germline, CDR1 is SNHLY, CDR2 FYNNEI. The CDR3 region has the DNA TGTGCCAGCGGGGCTTCGAACACCGGGGAGCTGTTTTTT. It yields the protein CASGASNTGELFF.

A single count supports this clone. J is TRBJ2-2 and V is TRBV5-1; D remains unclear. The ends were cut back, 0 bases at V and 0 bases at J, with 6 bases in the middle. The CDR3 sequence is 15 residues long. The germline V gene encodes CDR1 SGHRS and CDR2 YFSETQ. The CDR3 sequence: CASSLDNSNTGELFF. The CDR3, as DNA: TGCGCCAGCAGCTTGGACAATTCGAACACCGGGGAGCTGTTTTTT.

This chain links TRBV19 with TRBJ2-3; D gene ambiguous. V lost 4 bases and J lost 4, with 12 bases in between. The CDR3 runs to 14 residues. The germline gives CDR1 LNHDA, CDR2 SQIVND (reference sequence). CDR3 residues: CASSNLEKADTQYF. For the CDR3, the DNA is TGTGCCAGTAGTAATCTGGAGAAGGCAGATACGCAGTATTTT.

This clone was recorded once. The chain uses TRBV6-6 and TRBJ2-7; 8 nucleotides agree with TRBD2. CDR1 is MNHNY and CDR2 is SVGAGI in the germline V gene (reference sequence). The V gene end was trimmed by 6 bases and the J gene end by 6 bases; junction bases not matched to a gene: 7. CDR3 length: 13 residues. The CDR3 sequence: CASSQRGWREQYF. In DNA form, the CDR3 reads TGTGCCAGCAGCCAGCGGGGGTGGCGCGAGCAGTACTTC.

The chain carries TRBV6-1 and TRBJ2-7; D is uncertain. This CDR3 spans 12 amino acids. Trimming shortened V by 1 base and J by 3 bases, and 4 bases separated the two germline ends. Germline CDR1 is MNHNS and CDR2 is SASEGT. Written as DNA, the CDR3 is TGTGCCAGCAGTGAAGGGTTCTACGAGCAGTACTTC. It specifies CASSEGFYEQYF.

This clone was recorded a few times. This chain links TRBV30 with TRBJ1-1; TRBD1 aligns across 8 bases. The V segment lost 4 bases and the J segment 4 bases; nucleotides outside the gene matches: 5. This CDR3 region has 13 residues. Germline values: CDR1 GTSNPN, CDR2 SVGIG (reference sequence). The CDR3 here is CAWKPTGGTEAFF. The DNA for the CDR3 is TGTGCCTGGAAACCCACAGGGGGCACTGAAGCTTTCTTT.

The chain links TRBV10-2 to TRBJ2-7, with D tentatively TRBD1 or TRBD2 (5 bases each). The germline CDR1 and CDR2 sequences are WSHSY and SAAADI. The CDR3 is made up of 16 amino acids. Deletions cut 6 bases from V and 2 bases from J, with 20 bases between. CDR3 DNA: TGCGCCAGCAGCTTAGCGACCGGGACGGCAGCCTACGAGCAGTACTTC. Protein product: CASSLATGTAAYEQYF.

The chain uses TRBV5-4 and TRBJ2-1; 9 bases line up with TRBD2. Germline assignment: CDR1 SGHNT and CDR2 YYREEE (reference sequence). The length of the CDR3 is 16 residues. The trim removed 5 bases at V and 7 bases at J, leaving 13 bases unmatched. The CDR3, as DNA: TGTGCCAGCAGTAGCAGGCTAGCGGGACCCACGAATGAGCAGTTCTTC. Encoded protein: CASSSRLAGPTNEQFF.

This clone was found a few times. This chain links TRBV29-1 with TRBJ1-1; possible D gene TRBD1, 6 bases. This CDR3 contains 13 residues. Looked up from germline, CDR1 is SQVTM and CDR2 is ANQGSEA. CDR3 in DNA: TGCAGTACGTACGGGAGGGGGGACACTGAAGCTTTCTTT. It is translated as CSTYGRGDTEAFF. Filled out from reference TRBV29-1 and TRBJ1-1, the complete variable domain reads SAVISQKPSRDICQRGTSLTIQCQVDSQVTMMFWYRQQPGQSLTLIATANQGSEATYESGFVIDKFPISRPNLTFSTLTVSNMSPEDSSIYLCSTYGRGDTEAFFGQGTRLTVV.

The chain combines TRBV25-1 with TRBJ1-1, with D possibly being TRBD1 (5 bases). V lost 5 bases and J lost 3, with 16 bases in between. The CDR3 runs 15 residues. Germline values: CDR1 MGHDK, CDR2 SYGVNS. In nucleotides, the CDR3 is TGTGCCAGCAGTCTACAAGGGGTCGGTTACACTGAAGCTTTCTTT. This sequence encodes CASSLQGVGYTEAFF. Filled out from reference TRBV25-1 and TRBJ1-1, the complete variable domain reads EADIYQTPRYLVIGTGKKITLECSQTMGHDKMYWYQQDPGMELHLIHYSYGVNSTEKGDLSSESTVSRIRTEHFPLTLESARPSHTSQYLCASSLQGVGYTEAFFGQGTRLTVV.

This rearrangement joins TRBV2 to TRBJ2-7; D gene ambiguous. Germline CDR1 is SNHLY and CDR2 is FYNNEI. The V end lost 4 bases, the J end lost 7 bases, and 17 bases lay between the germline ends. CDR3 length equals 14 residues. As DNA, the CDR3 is TGTGCCAGCAGTGGGTCAAGGCCCCCCGGGGAGCAGTACTTC. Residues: CASSGSRPPGEQYF.